This is a list of T cell receptor beta chains from one sample in a study of CD8+CD57+ T cells in acquired aplastic anemia. TCRdb processed the reads anew with MiXCR; each CDR3 protein has one entry. The sample contains about 190,000 distinct CDR3 sequences, about 53% of which appear only once. Source material: sorted CD4+, CD8+, or CD8+CD57+ T cells (not recorded which) from PBMCs. Receptors originate from a human donor in good health, serving as a control. The conserved cysteine and the conserved F or W are not part of the CDR3 here.

j_call	v_call	cdr3_aa
TRBJ2-5	TRBV20-1	SGNRGIAETQY
TRBJ1-2	TRBV2	ASSLDGSYGYT
TRBJ1-1	TRBV20-1	SAIRDPGMNTEAF
TRBJ1-2	TRBV10-3	ATFAGQSEMNYGHT
TRBJ2-7	TRBV6-2/TRBV6-3	ASSYAGSSYEQY
TRBJ1-2	TRBV20-1	SAPTGGYGYT
TRBJ1-1	TRBV6-5	ASSYTPTGGTEAF
TRBJ1-1	TRBV5-1	ASSLVIGNTEAF
TRBJ2-7	TRBV19	ASSIDPRGGGLYEQY
TRBJ2-3	TRBV7-6	ASSLADRTDTQY
TRBJ1-1	TRBV6-5	ASRGGQGYTEAF
TRBJ1-1	TRBV5-1	ASSLTGPTPQAF
TRBJ1-2	TRBV2	ASSFTGQSRRDT
TRBJ2-7	TRBV7-6	ASSPRTGNEQY
TRBJ2-1	TRBV7-3	ATGAYNEQF
TRBJ1-2	TRBV18	ASSPRVDNYGYT
TRBJ2-1	TRBV20-1	SAYRTSGGVQSYNEQF
TRBJ2-7	TRBV25-1	ASSGGGRGLAYEQY
TRBJ1-1	TRBV7-3	ASSSGGGHTEAF
TRBJ2-7	TRBV10-2	ASSVTSGSYEQY
TRBJ2-1	TRBV2	ASSEVWQDNEQF
TRBJ1-4	TRBV20-1	SVRQQGNEKLF
TRBJ2-3	TRBV9	ASSSKRGLLTDTQY
TRBJ2-7	TRBV9	ASSGGTSRIYEQY
TRBJ2-3	TRBV7-2	ASSWAGARRDTQY
TRBJ1-2	TRBV20-1	SARDRGTYGYT
TRBJ1-1	TRBV10-2	ASSDSGQDTIAF